Listed below are T cell receptor beta chains from one sample, sequenced in a study of regulatory T cells in long-lasting Graves disease. TCRdb called the multiplex PCR reads again in MiXCR, with one record for every CDR3 protein. Among about 660,000 distinct CDR3 sequences, roughly 30% were seen once, and the ten largest hold under 50%. The starting material was peripheral blood mononuclear cells (PBMCs), obtained when the disease was refractory, from a patient treated with antithyroid drugs. Receptor source: a female donor with Graves disease. Each CDR3 is given with its conserved first and last residue. D genes are given only for firm matches. Size is stated for part of the rows, as once, few or many counts, or as a class when the clone is expanded.

j_gene	v_gene	abundance	d_gene	CDR3nt	CDR3aa
TRBJ1-6	TRBV12-3/TRBV12-4	few	TRBD1	TGTGCCAGCAGTTTAGTAACAGGGGGCGTGGGTTCACCCCTCCACTTT	CASSLVTGGVGSPLHF
TRBJ1-5	TRBV6-1	few	.	TGTGCCAGCAGCCAAAGGAGCAATCAGCCCCAGCATTTT	CASSQRSNQPQHF
TRBJ1-5	TRBV6-1	few	.	TGTGCCAGCAGGGGGGTGAATAGCAATCAGCCCCAGCATTTT	CASRGVNSNQPQHF
TRBJ1-5	TRBV30	.	.	TGTGCCTGGAGTGAAACTTTTCATCAGCCCCAGCATTTT	CAWSETFHQPQHF
TRBJ2-7	TRBV6-1	few	TRBD1	TGTGCCAGCAGTGAAGGTCCTGGGACAGTCTCCTACGAGCAGTACTTC	CASSEGPGTVSYEQYF
TRBJ2-7	TRBV20-1	.	TRBD1	TGCAGTGCTAGAGGGGGACAGGGAGACTACGAGCAGTACTTC	CSARGGQGDYEQYF
TRBJ2-5	TRBV4-1	.	.	TGCGCCAGCAGCCAAGATCGGGGAGGTTGGGGTTTGGAGACCCAGTACTTC	CASSQDRGGWGLETQYF
TRBJ1-5	TRBV30	few	.	TGTGCCTGCAAAGGGAGGGACTCTCAGCCCCAGCATTTT	CACKGRDSQPQHF
TRBJ1-5	TRBV24-1	.	.	TGTGCCACCAGTGATTCAGGGAGGGGGGGCTTGGGCAATCAGCCCCAGCATTTT	CATSDSGRGGLGNQPQHF
TRBJ1-5	TRBV4-1	few	TRBD1	TGCGCCAGCAGCTCGGGGGACAGAGCTAATCAGCCCCAGCATTTT	CASSSGDRANQPQHF
TRBJ2-7	TRBV20-1	.	TRBD2	TGCAGTGCTAGAGATAGAAGGACTAGCGTTTACGAGCAGTACTTC	CSARDRRTSVYEQYF
TRBJ2-7	TRBV3-1	few	TRBD2	TGTGCCAGCAGCCGCGGGAGGGCAGACGAGCAGTACTTC	CASSRGRADEQYF
TRBJ2-1	TRBV11-2	.	TRBD2	TGTGCCAGCAGCGATCTACCCGGGACTAGCTCCTACAATGAGCAGTTCTTC	CASSDLPGTSSYNEQFF
TRBJ2-7	TRBV12-3/TRBV12-4	.	.	TGTGCCAGCAGTTTGGATGCCACCGATTATAGCTCCTACGAGCAGTACTTC	CASSLDATDYSSYEQYF
TRBJ1-1	TRBV27	few	TRBD1	TGTGCCAGCAGTTTATGGCCGGCGGGGGGGACAGAGGGCTTGAACACTGAAGCTTTCTTT	CASSLWPAGGTEGLNTEAFF
TRBJ1-5	TRBV6-1	.	.	TGTGCCAGCAGGACGGATCAGCCCCAGCATTTT	CASRTDQPQHF
TRBJ1-1	TRBV29-1	.	TRBD1	TGCGGCGTGGCCCCCAGGGGGCAGGGGACTGAAGCTTTCTTT	CGVAPRGQGTEAFF
TRBJ1-1	TRBV4-1	.	.	TGCGCCAGCAGCCAAGATCTCAGGAGTTACACTGAAGCTTTCTTT	CASSQDLRSYTEAFF
TRBJ1-6	TRBV6-1	.	TRBD1	TGTGCCAGCGGGACAGTTTGGAATTCACCCCTCCACTTT	CASGTVWNSPLHF
TRBJ2-5	TRBV28	many	.	TGTGCCAGCAGTCCCCAGGGTTGGGGGCGGGAGACCCAGTACTTC	CASSPQGWGRETQYF
TRBJ1-1	TRBV10-3	many	.	TGTGCCATCAGTGACCAGACAGATGAAGCTTTCTTT	CAISDQTDEAFF
TRBJ2-3	TRBV12-3/TRBV12-4	.	.	TGTGCCAGCAGTCTCCTCCGGGCTTCTCTGGGGGATACGCAGTATTTT	CASSLLRASLGDTQYF
TRBJ1-2	TRBV6-1	.	.	TGTGCCAGCAGAGAAAATTCTGACTATGGCTACACCTTC	CASRENSDYGYTF
TRBJ2-2	TRBV19	few	.	TGTGCCAGTGGCACCCGGGAGTACACCGGGGAGCTGTTTTTT	CASGTREYTGELFF
TRBJ2-5	TRBV12-3/TRBV12-4	few	TRBD1	TGTGCCAGCAGTTTGGGGACAGGTCCAAGAGAGACCCAGTACTTC	CASSLGTGPRETQYF
TRBJ1-2	TRBV30	.	.	TGTGCCTGGATTAAAGCTAACTATGGCTACACCTTC	CAWIKANYGYTF
TRBJ1-1	TRBV12-3/TRBV12-4	many	.	TGTGCCAGCAGTTTAGTGAACACTGAAGCTTTCTTT	CASSLVNTEAFF
TRBJ1-4	TRBV24-1	few	TRBD1	TGTGCCACCAGGGTAAACACGACAGGGAACGGAGACCGAACTAATGAAAAACTGTTTTTT	CATRVNTTGNGDRTNEKLFF
TRBJ1-6	TRBV20-1	few	TRBD1	TGCAGTGCTAGAGAACAGGGGGCCCAAAATTCACCCCTCCACTTT	CSAREQGAQNSPLHF
TRBJ1-5	TRBV2	many	.	TGTGCCAGTGGACGGCCCGATCAGCCCCAGCATTTT	CASGRPDQPQHF
TRBJ2-2	TRBV6-1	.	.	TGTGCCAGCAGTGAAGCGGGCGGGGAGCTGTTTTTT	CASSEAGGELFF
TRBJ1-1	TRBV6-1	.	TRBD1	TGTGCCAGCGCAAAATCCCGGGACAGGGGTTTCACTGAAGCTTTCTTT	CASAKSRDRGFTEAFF
TRBJ1-4	TRBV5-4	.	TRBD1	TGTGCCAGCAGCTTTCAAAACAGGGGGCGGAATGAAAAACTGTTTTTT	CASSFQNRGRNEKLFF
TRBJ2-7	TRBV20-1	.	TRBD2	TGCAGTGCTAGCCCTAGCGGACTTTACGAGCAGTACTTC	CSASPSGLYEQYF
TRBJ1-6	TRBV19	few	TRBD1	TGTGCCAGTAGTATGGGACAGGGACCCCTCCACTTT	CASSMGQGPLHF
TRBJ2-5	TRBV30	many	TRBD2	TGTGCCTGGAGTGTACTGGCGGGAGTACGAGAGACCCAGTACTTC	CAWSVLAGVRETQYF
TRBJ1-1	TRBV7-2	.	TRBD1	TGTGCCAGCAGGCCAGGGCCAGGGGGGCGGAACACTGAAGCTTTCTTT	CASRPGPGGRNTEAFF
TRBJ1-2	TRBV20-1	.	.	TGCAGTGCTAGAGTTCCCTCAGGGTATGGCTACACCTTC	CSARVPSGYGYTF
TRBJ2-1	TRBV12-5	.	.	TGTGCTAGTGGTACCGGTGGAGGGGCCTACAATGAGCAGTTCTTC	CASGTGGGAYNEQFF
TRBJ1-2	TRBV3-1	.	.	TGTGCCAGCAGCCAGCGGTATTATGGCTACACCTTC	CASSQRYYGYTF
TRBJ1-6	TRBV2	few	.	TGTGCCAGTTCGGTAGTAGTGAGCTCACCCCTCCACTTT	CASSVVVSSPLHF